The 30 T cell receptor beta chains below all came from one sample that was sequenced in a study of blood T cell repertoires in COVID-19. Profiled with immunoSEQ multiplex PCR; TCRdb holds only in-frame clones, not every one. This table holds 75,000 to 95,000 clones, about nine tenths found once. The sequenced sample consisted of peripheral blood. The source is a human donor in a cohort sampled during active COVID-19.

The V and J genes are TRBV20-1 and TRBJ2-2; D not resolved. Germline V CDR1 and CDR2: DFQATT, SNEGSKA (reference sequence). Trimming removed 5 bases at V and 4 bases at J, with 5 bases between. The CDR3 length is 11 residues. CDR3 in DNA: TGCAGTGCTCACAGCACCGGGGAGCTGTTTTTT. This gives the protein CSAHSTGELFF.

This clone was seen a single time. The chain uses TRBV6-5 and TRBJ1-6, with unresolved D. The CDR3 extends over 14 amino acids. V lost 6 bases, J lost 7 bases, and 13 bases lay in between. Germline CDR1 is MNHEY and CDR2 is SVGAGI. The CDR3, as DNA: TGTGCCAGCAGCATACAGCGGAACAATTCACCCCTCCACTTT. Amino acids: CASSIQRNNSPLHF.

J is TRBJ1-2 and V is TRBV7-3, with 7 bases identical to TRBD1. Germline-derived CDR1 and CDR2 are SGHTA and FQGTGA. After removal of 0 bases from V and 6 bases from J, the junction contained 7 bases not matched to a gene. The CDR3 length is 15 residues. The CDR3: CASSLTRGGGNGYTF. The CDR3 DNA reads as TGTGCCAGCAGCTTAACGAGAGGGGGCGGAAATGGCTACACCTTC.

In its sample, this clone was seen a few times. The rearrangement uses TRBV3-1 (or the pseudogene TRBV3-2) and TRBJ1-5, with 12 bases lining up with TRBD1. The germline gives CDR1 LGHDT, CDR2 YNNKEL (reference sequence). V gave up 4 bases and J gave up 6 bases; unmatched junction bases: 19. The CDR3 covers 20 residues. The CDR3, as DNA: TGTGCCAGCAGCCGCCCCGGGACAGGGGGCGCCGGTCCCAATTTTCAGCCCCAGCATTTT. Translation: CASSRPGTGGAGPNFQPQHF.

CDR3 nucleotide sequence: TGTGCCAGCAGCTTAAATAGACCCGGGGGAAGCACTGAAGCTTTCTTT. Its translation: CASSLNRPGGSTEAFF. The rearrangement links TRBV7-3 to TRBJ1-1; a weak D match, TRBD1 (5 bases). This CDR3 spans 16 amino acids. Trimming took 1 base from V and 4 from J, leaving 16 bases between them. Germline CDR1 SGHTA, CDR2 FQGTGA.

The chain links TRBV27 to TRBJ1-1; TRBD1 is a possible D gene (6 bases). Germline values: CDR1 MNHEY, CDR2 SMNVEV (reference sequence). The CDR3 is made up of 14 amino acids. Trimming removed 4 bases at V and 5 bases at J, with 14 bases between. CDR3 in amino acids: CASSSFGGRTEAFF. The CDR3 DNA sequence: TGTGCCAGCAGTTCATTCGGGGGGCGAACTGAAGCTTTCTTT.

The chain recombines TRBV6-2 or TRBV6-3 with TRBJ1-5; 8 bases map to TRBD1. With V trimmed by 0 bases and J by 6 bases, 7 bases remained unmatched. Germline assignment: CDR1 MNHEY and CDR2 SVGEGT. This CDR3 spans 16 amino acids. CDR3 region: CASSYSWAGGSQPQHF. The CDR3 region has the DNA TGTGCCAGCAGTTACTCGTGGGCAGGGGGCAGTCAGCCCCAGCATTTT.

This clone is medium-sized. This sequence joins TRBV27 and TRBJ2-7; D is unresolved. V lost 8 bases, J lost 0 bases, and 8 bases lay in between. This CDR3 region has 12 residues. CDR1 and CDR2 from the germline V gene are MNHEY and SMNVEV (reference sequence). The CDR3 nucleotides read TGTGCCAGCTTTTCCAGCTCCTACGAGCAGTACTTC. It yields the protein CASFSSSYEQYF.

This clone is a singleton in its sample. The CDR3 region has the DNA TGTGCCAGCAGCTTAAGATCCACATTAGAGACCCAGTACTTC. Translated: CASSLRSTLETQYF. This chain uses TRBV7-9 with TRBJ2-5; D is unclear. CDR1 and CDR2 from the germline V gene are SEHNR and FQNEAQ (reference sequence). V lost 2 bases, J lost 4 bases, and 11 bases lay in between. CDR3 size: 14 residues.

The rearrangement uses TRBV27 and TRBJ1-5; tentatively, D is TRBD1 (5 bases). This CDR3 contains 15 residues. The germline V and J ends were trimmed by 6 bases and 3 bases, with 15 bases remaining between them. Germline V gene data show CDR1 as MNHEY and CDR2 as SMNVEV (reference sequence). The CDR3 here is CASSPPGGDNQPQHF. CDR3 DNA sequence: TGTGCCAGCAGCCCCCCCGGGGGGGACAATCAGCCCCAGCATTTT.

This sequence joins TRBV3-1 (or the pseudogene TRBV3-2) and TRBJ2-1; 14 bases match TRBD2. With 6 bases clipped from V and 10 bases from J, the junction kept 5 bases outside the gene matches. Germline CDR1 is LGHDT and CDR2 is YNNKEL (reference sequence). CDR3 length: 14 amino acids. The CDR3 here is CASRLTSGGDEQFF. CDR3 DNA sequence: TGTGCCAGCAGGTTGACTAGCGGGGGGGACGAGCAGTTCTTC.

CDR3 in DNA: TGTGCCAGCAGTTTAGAAGGAGCAGATACGCAGTATTTT. This gives the protein CASSLEGADTQYF. The chain carries TRBV12-3 or TRBV12-4 and TRBJ2-3, with no clear D. CDR3 length: 13 amino acids. Trimming shortened V by 1 base and J by 4 bases, and 6 bases separated the two germline ends.

V and J are TRBV11-2 and TRBJ2-7; TRBD2 matches 7 bases. The CDR3 extends over 15 amino acids. The germline gives CDR1 SGHAT, CDR2 FQNNGV. Germline trimming cut 3 bases from V and 5 bases from J; bases unmatched to any gene: 10. The CDR3 loop is CASSLLGRPSNEQYF. DNA of the CDR3: TGTGCCAGCAGCTTGCTCGGGAGGCCTAGCAACGAGCAGTACTTC.

This clone showed up just a few times. The chain combines TRBV9 with TRBJ1-2; TRBD1 is a possible D gene (6 bases). Per the germline V gene, CDR1 is SGDLS and CDR2 is YYNGEE. This CDR3 region has 14 residues. The V end was cut by 4 bases, the J end by 2 bases, with 12 bases between. The CDR3 bases are TGTGCCAGCAGCACGCGACAGGCCAACTATGGCTACACCTTC. It is translated as CASSTRQANYGYTF.

The gene calls are TRBV3-1 (or the pseudogene TRBV3-2) and TRBJ1-2; D remains unclear. The length of the CDR3 is 14 residues. Germline CDR1 LGHDT, CDR2 YNNKEL (reference sequence). Trimming left V 4 bases short and J 2 bases short, with 11 bases between. CDR3 sequence (DNA): TGTGCCAGCAGCCCCCGGGCGGGGAACTATGGCTACACCTTC. Encoded protein: CASSPRAGNYGYTF.

In its sample, this clone was seen once. The chain employs TRBV7-2 and TRBJ2-7; TRBD2 agrees at 11 bases. The trim removed 5 bases at V and 1 base at J, leaving 4 bases unmatched. There are 15 residues in the CDR3. Germline CDR1 reads SGHTA; CDR2 reads FQGNSA. The CDR3 nucleotides are TGTGCCAGCAGCCCCTGGACTAGCGGGTCCTACGAGCAGTACTTC. It encodes CASSPWTSGSYEQYF.

This clone was counted once. The gene calls are TRBV6-2 or TRBV6-3 and TRBJ2-1, with 9 bases aligning to TRBD2. Trimming at V came to 3 bases and at J to 8 bases, leaving 11 bases not matched to a gene. CDR3 length: 16 residues. CDR1 and CDR2 from the germline V gene are MNHEY and SVGEGT. CDR3 DNA sequence: TGTGCCAGCAGTTATCTAGCGGGGAGTTTGGAGGATGAGCAGTTCTTC. Its translation: CASSYLAGSLEDEQFF.

The chain joins TRBV9 to TRBJ2-7, with 9 bases identical to TRBD2. Germline lookup yields CDR1 SGDLS and CDR2 YYNGEE. Unmatched junction bases numbered 10, after V lost 0 bases and J lost 6 bases. The CDR3 is 16 residues long. The CDR3 sequence is CASSVVPSGTRIEQYF. As DNA, the CDR3 is TGTGCCAGCAGCGTAGTTCCTAGCGGGACCCGTATCGAGCAGTACTTC.

This chain links TRBV27 with TRBJ2-1; tentative D call: TRBD1 (6 bases). V lost 8 bases and J lost 6, with 23 bases in between. The length of the CDR3 is 16 residues. Germline-derived CDR1 and CDR2 are MNHEY and SMNVEV (reference sequence). The CDR3 reads CASCKQGQYPANEQFF. The DNA for the CDR3 is TGTGCCAGCTGCAAACAGGGACAATACCCAGCCAATGAGCAGTTCTTC.

As DNA, the CDR3 is TGTGCCAGTAGTACTAAGAGCCTGCGGAGTGGATTGGTCTACAATGAGCAGTTCTTC. It encodes CASSTKSLRSGLVYNEQFF. The chain carries TRBV19 and TRBJ2-1; D call uncertain. Trimming stripped 4 bases from V and 3 bases from J, with 25 bases between. The CDR3 spans 19 residues. Germline lookup yields CDR1 LNHDA and CDR2 SQIVND (reference sequence).

The J gene is TRBJ1-4, the V gene TRBV5-4; TRBD1 agrees at 7 bases. The CDR3 loop spans 15 amino acids. V lost 4 bases to trimming and J lost 1 base; unmatched junction nucleotides: 4. Germline V lookup: CDR1 SGHNT, CDR2 YYREEE (reference sequence). The CDR3 DNA sequence: TGTGCCAGCAGCACACAGGGGCGAACTAATGAAAAACTGTTTTTT. This codes for CASSTQGRTNEKLFF. The full variable domain, in which reference TRBV5-4 and TRBJ1-4 provide the parts outside the CDR3, is ETGVTQSPTHLIKTRGQQVTLRCSSQSGHNTVSWYQQALGQGPQFIFQYYREEENGRGNFPPRFSGLQFPNYSSELNVNALELDDSALYLCASSTQGRTNEKLFFGSGTQLSVL.

The chain uses TRBV6-5 and TRBJ2-5; D is unresolved. The CDR3 totals 12 residues. Looked up from germline, CDR1 is MNHEY and CDR2 is SVGAGI. Between the trimmed V and J ends, which lost 4 bases and 1 base, there was a span of 4 bases. CDR3 DNA: TGTGCCAGCAGTTCTACCCAAGAGACCCAGTACTTC. Its protein product is CASSSTQETQYF.

V gene TRBV7-2 combines with J gene TRBJ1-1, with D unclear. V dropped 3 bases and J dropped 0 bases, with 8 bases sitting between them. The CDR3 has 14 residues. The germline CDR1 and CDR2 sequences are SGHTA and FQGNSA. The CDR3 coding sequence is TGTGCCAGCAGCTTTGCGGATTTGAACACTGAAGCTTTCTTT. Its protein is CASSFADLNTEAFF.

The chain uses TRBV9 and TRBJ2-3, with 11 bases that match TRBD1. Trimming cost V 3 bases and J 12 bases; bases outside gene matches: 18. Germline lookup yields CDR1 SGDLS and CDR2 YYNGEE. The CDR3 length is 17 residues. CDR3 residues: CASSEPDRGPTRLKQYF. CDR3 bases: TGTGCCAGCAGCGAGCCGGACAGGGGGCCGACTAGACTAAAACAGTATTTT.

V gene TRBV6-1 combines with J gene TRBJ1-5; D is possibly TRBD1 (6 bases). Germline V gene lookup returns CDR1 MNHNS and CDR2 SASEGT. The CDR3 is 16 residues long. The V end lost 1 base, the J end lost 6 bases, and 16 bases lay between the germline ends. CDR3 loop: CASSEDGTPRGQPQHF. In DNA form, the CDR3 reads TGTGCCAGCAGTGAAGACGGGACACCGAGGGGTCAGCCCCAGCATTTT.

This clone was recorded a few times. This chain uses TRBV25-1 with TRBJ1-2; 7 positions agree with TRBD1. Germline-derived CDR1 and CDR2 are MGHDK and SYGVNS. The V gene end was trimmed by 3 bases and the J gene end by 4 bases; junction bases not matched to a gene: 2. There are 13 residues in the CDR3. CDR3 protein: CASSEDRFYGYTF. Written as DNA, the CDR3 is TGTGCCAGCAGTGAGGACAGGTTCTATGGCTACACCTTC.

CDR3 in DNA: TGTGCCATCAGTGCGATCGACAGAAATACTAACTATGGCTACACCTTC. Protein product: CAISAIDRNTNYGYTF. The rearrangement joins TRBV10-3 to TRBJ1-2; D might be TRBD1 (5 bases). Germline V CDR1 and CDR2: ENHRY, SYGVKD. This CDR3 comprises 16 residues. The V end was cut by 4 bases, the J end by 0 bases, with 15 bases between.

V and J are TRBV7-2 and TRBJ2-5; 11 nucleotides agree with TRBD1. V was pared by 0 bases and J by 2 bases, with 11 bases of the junction left unmatched. The CDR3 consists of 19 residues. CDR1 and CDR2 from the germline V gene are SGHTA and FQGNSA. The CDR3 here is CASSLAGRGQGGSQETQYF. DNA for the CDR3: TGTGCCAGCAGCTTAGCGGGCCGGGGACAGGGGGGTTCACAAGAGACCCAGTACTTC.

This chain links TRBV15 with TRBJ1-5; TRBD1 is a possible D gene (5 bases). The V gene's germline CDR1 is LNHNV and CDR2 YYDKDF (reference sequence). The ends were cut back, 3 bases at V and 0 bases at J, with 9 bases in the middle. The CDR3 is 15 amino acids. CDR3 loop: CATSSSGYSNQPQHF. CDR3 DNA: TGTGCCACCAGCAGTTCAGGGTATAGCAATCAGCCCCAGCATTTT. The entire variable domain, with the rest obtained from reference TRBV15 and TRBJ1-5, is as follows: DAMVIQNPRYQVTQFGKPVTLSCSQTLNHNVMYWYQQKSSQAPKLLFHYYDKDFNNEADTPDNFQSRRPNTSFCFLDIRSPGLGDTAMYLCATSSSGYSNQPQHFGDGTRLSIL.

V usage is TRBV7-9 and J usage is TRBJ2-1; maybe TRBD2 (6 bases). Trimming pared 3 bases from V and 11 bases from J, leaving 8 bases between. The CDR3 totals 11 residues. Germline V gene sequence: CDR1 SEHNR, CDR2 FQNEAQ (reference sequence). DNA for the CDR3: TGTGCCAGCAGCTTCGGGGGTCAGCAGTTCTTC. Amino acid sequence: CASSFGGQQFF.